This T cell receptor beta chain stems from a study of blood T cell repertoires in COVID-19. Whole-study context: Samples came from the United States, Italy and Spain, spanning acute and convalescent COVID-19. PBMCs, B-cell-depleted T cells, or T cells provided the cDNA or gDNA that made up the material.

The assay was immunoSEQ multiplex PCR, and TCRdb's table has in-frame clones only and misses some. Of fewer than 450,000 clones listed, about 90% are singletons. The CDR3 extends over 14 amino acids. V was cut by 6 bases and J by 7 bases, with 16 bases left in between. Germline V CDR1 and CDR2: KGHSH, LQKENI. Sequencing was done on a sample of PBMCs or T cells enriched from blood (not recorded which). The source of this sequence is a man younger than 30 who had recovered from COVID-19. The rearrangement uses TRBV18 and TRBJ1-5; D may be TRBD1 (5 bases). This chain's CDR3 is CASSPGRDHQPQHF. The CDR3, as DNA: TGTGCCAGCTCTCCGGGCAGGGATCACCAGCCCCAGCATTTT.